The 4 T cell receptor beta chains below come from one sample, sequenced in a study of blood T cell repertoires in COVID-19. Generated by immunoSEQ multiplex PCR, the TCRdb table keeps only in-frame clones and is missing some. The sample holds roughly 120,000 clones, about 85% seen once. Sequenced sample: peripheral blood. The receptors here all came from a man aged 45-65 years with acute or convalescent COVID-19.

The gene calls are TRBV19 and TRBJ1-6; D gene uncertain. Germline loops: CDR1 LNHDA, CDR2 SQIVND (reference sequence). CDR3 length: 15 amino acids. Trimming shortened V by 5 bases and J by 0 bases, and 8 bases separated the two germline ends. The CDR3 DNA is TGTGCCAGTAGTGCCACCAGCTCCTATAATTCACCCCTCCACTTT. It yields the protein CASSATSSYNSPLHF.

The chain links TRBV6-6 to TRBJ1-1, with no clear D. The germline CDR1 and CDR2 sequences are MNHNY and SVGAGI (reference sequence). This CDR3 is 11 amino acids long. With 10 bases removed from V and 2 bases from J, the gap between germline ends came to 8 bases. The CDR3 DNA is TGTGCCACCTCGGGTAACACTGAAGCTTTCTTT. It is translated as CATSGNTEAFF.

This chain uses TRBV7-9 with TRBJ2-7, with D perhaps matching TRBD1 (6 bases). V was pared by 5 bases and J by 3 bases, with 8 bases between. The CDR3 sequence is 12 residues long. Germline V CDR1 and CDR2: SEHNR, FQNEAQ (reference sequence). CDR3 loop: CASSKQGYEQYF. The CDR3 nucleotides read TGTGCCAGCAGCAAACAGGGCTACGAGCAGTACTTC.

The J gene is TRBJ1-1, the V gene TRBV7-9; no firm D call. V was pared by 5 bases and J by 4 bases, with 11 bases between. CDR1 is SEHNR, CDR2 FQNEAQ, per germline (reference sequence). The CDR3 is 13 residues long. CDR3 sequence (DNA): TGTGCCAGCAGCCCGGGTCCTGGCACTGAAGCTTTCTTT. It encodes CASSPGPGTEAFF. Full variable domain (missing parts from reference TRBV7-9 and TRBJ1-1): DTGVSQNPRHKITKRGQNVTFRCDPISEHNRLYWYRQTLGQGPEFLTYFQNEAQLEKSRLLSDRFSAERPKGSFSTLEIQRTEQGDSAMYLCASSPGPGTEAFFGQGTRLTVV.